The 7 T cell receptor beta chains in this list originate from one sample, sequenced in a study of blood T cells in healthy people across ages. Primed by a sample-barcoded 5' primer and a J-beta primer mix, a second PCR proceeded for about 6 to 12 cycles. TCRdb reanalysed the 5' RACE reads using MiXCR and keeps one entry per CDR3 protein. The table shows fewer than 900,000 distinct CDR3 sequences, with about 52% occurring only once. Sequencing was done on a sample of blood. The receptors shown here come from a woman aged 55-69 years in good health.

CDR3 coding DNA: TGCAGTGCTAGGAAGCCGGGACTAGCGGGAGGGCCGCCTAACAATGAGCAGTTCTTC. Protein sequence: CSARKPGLAGGPPNNEQFF. The rearrangement joins TRBV20-1 to TRBJ2-1, with TRBD2 matching over 16 bases. V shed 3 bases and J 5 bases; nucleotides not matched to a gene: 13. The CDR3 has 19 amino acids. Germline V gene lookup returns CDR1 DFQATT and CDR2 SNEGSKA (reference sequence).

This chain's CDR3 is CASSLRRFNEKLFF. In DNA form, the CDR3 reads TGTGCCAGCAGCTTAAGGCGGTTTAATGAAAAACTGTTTTTT. The V call is TRBV7-2, the J call TRBJ1-4; unclear D gene. This CDR3 has 14 amino acids. The germline V gene encodes CDR1 SGHTA and CDR2 FQGNSA. Trimming took off 2 bases at V and 4 bases at J, with 8 bases between the two ends.

This clonotype occurred once. The chain recombines TRBV9 with TRBJ2-1; 13 bases agree with TRBD2. Germline V gene sequence: CDR1 SGDLS, CDR2 YYNGEE. The CDR3 totals 16 residues. The trim removed 0 bases at V and 10 bases at J, leaving 7 bases unmatched. The CDR3 nucleotides read TGTGCCAGCAGCGTAGGACTAGCGGGAGGACCCCGCGAGCAGTTCTTC. This sequence encodes CASSVGLAGGPREQFF.

This clonotype came up a few times. The rearrangement joins TRBV24-1 to TRBJ2-6; D remains ambiguous. The CDR3 loop spans 14 amino acids. V lost 7 bases, J lost 5 bases, and 11 bases lay in between. Germline loops: CDR1 KGHDR, CDR2 SFDVKD. This CDR3 reads CATSERLRANVLTF. The CDR3 DNA follows: TGTGCCACCAGCGAGAGATTAAGGGCCAACGTCCTGACTTTC.

A few counts support this clonotype. The chain is built from TRBV7-2 and TRBJ2-3, with a weak D call TRBD2 (5 bases). Germline lookup yields CDR1 SGHTA and CDR2 FQGNSA. V lost 1 base and J lost 8, with 13 bases in between. The length of the CDR3 is 14 residues. The CDR3, as DNA: TGTGCCAGCAGCTTAGAACATTCCGAGGGTACGCAGTATTTT. Translating gives CASSLEHSEGTQYF.

The genes are TRBV3-1 and TRBJ1-2, with a possible D match to TRBD1 (5 bases). Germline V gene sequence: CDR1 LGHDT, CDR2 YNNKEL (reference sequence). The V end was cut by 5 bases, the J end by 7 bases, with 14 bases between. CDR3 length equals 13 residues. CDR3 region: CASSDGHRTGYTF. CDR3 nucleotide sequence: TGTGCCAGCAGCGACGGACACCGCACTGGCTACACCTTC. Together with reference TRBV3-1 and TRBJ1-2, the CDR3 gives the full variable domain: DTAVSQTPKYLVTQMGNDKSIKCEQNLGHDTMYWYKQDSKKFLKIMFSYNNKELIINETVPNRFSPKSPDKAHLNLHINSLELGDSAVYFCASSDGHRTGYTFGSGTRLTVV.

The rearrangement links TRBV9 to TRBJ1-2, with TRBD1 identical over 10 bases. Germline V gives CDR1 SGDLS, CDR2 YYNGEE. The length of the CDR3 is 15 residues. After removal of 2 bases from V and 7 bases from J, the junction contained 8 bases not matched to a gene. CDR3 region: CASSVSRQGAGGYTF. In DNA, the CDR3 is TGTGCCAGCAGCGTTTCGAGACAGGGGGCAGGTGGCTACACCTTC.